What follows are 31 T cell receptor beta chains derived from one specimen sequenced in a study of blood T cell repertoires in COVID-19. Method: immunoSEQ multiplex PCR; TCRdb's copy keeps in-frame clones and lacks some. The data hold 300,000 to 350,000 clones, with about 87% observed a single time. Sequencing was carried out using peripheral blood. Receptor source: a man under 40 with COVID-19, enrolled during active disease.

This chain uses TRBV3-1 (or the pseudogene TRBV3-2) with TRBJ2-7, with a weak D call TRBD2 (5 bases). Trimming took off 0 bases at V and 4 bases at J, with 16 bases between the two ends. The germline gives CDR1 LGHDT, CDR2 YNNKEL (reference sequence). The CDR3 runs 16 residues. The DNA of the CDR3 is TGTGCCAGCAGCCAAGACGATTCCACCGGACTTTACGAGCAGTACTTC. It yields the protein CASSQDDSTGLYEQYF.

The chain joins TRBV3-1 (or the pseudogene TRBV3-2) to TRBJ1-2, with D maybe TRBD1 (5 bases). The CDR3 sequence is 16 residues long. Germline V gives CDR1 LGHDT, CDR2 YNNKEL (reference sequence). With 2 bases removed from V and 8 bases from J, the gap between germline ends came to 21 bases. The CDR3 coding sequence is TGTGCCAGCAGCCAAACTATGCCAGGGCGGAGTCCCGGCTACACCTTC. Translating it yields CASSQTMPGRSPGYTF.

The V and J genes are TRBV5-4 and TRBJ2-7, with unresolved D. Trimming took 4 bases from V and 1 from J, leaving 21 bases between them. The germline gives CDR1 SGHNT, CDR2 YYREEE (reference sequence). CDR3 length: 17 amino acids. The CDR3 loop is CASSPASVRVTSYEQYF. CDR3 nucleotide sequence: TGTGCCAGCAGCCCCGCGTCTGTACGGGTTACGTCCTACGAGCAGTACTTC.

The chain couples TRBV12-3 or TRBV12-4 to TRBJ2-5; D might be TRBD1 (5 bases). The CDR3 has 13 residues. V was shortened by 2 bases and J by 2 bases, with 6 bases between the two germline ends. The CDR3 here is CASSLQGQETQYF. CDR3 DNA sequence: TGTGCCAGCAGTTTACAGGGACAAGAGACCCAGTACTTC.

The V gene is TRBV19, the J gene TRBJ1-4; 7 bases are shared with TRBD1. V dropped 6 bases and J dropped 8; count of bases not matched to a gene: 12. The CDR3 is 15 amino acids. Germline CDR1 is LNHDA and CDR2 is SQIVND (reference sequence). The CDR3: CASRLPGQYAEKLFF. CDR3 bases: TGTGCCAGTAGACTTCCGGGACAGTATGCCGAAAAACTGTTTTTT.

The J gene is TRBJ2-7, the V gene TRBV28, with 10 bases fitting TRBD1. The germline V gene has CDR1 MDHEN and CDR2 SYDVKM. The V gene end was trimmed by 10 bases and the J gene end by 3 bases; junction bases not matched to a gene: 9. The CDR3 covers 14 residues. The CDR3 DNA is TGTGCCACCGTGGGACAGGGGAAACACTACGAGCAGTACTTC. The encoded protein is CATVGQGKHYEQYF.

The chain couples TRBV19 to TRBJ1-2, with D uncertain. The CDR3 is made up of 13 amino acids. Germline CDR1 reads LNHDA; CDR2 reads SQIVND (reference sequence). Trimming left V 5 bases short and J 9 bases short, with 16 bases between. CDR3 region: CASSSAVLGSYTF. Here the CDR3 DNA reads TGTGCCAGTAGTTCAGCGGTCCTGGGGAGCTACACCTTC.

The chain combines TRBV30 with TRBJ1-5; D remains unclear. The ends were cut back, 2 bases at V and 2 bases at J, with 7 bases in the middle. The CDR3 length is 13 residues. The germline V gene encodes CDR1 GTSNPN and CDR2 SVGIG (reference sequence). The CDR3 nucleotides are TGTGCCTGGAGTCAACTGGGCAATCAGCCCCAGCATTTT. Translating it yields CAWSQLGNQPQHF.

This chain joins TRBV9 and TRBJ2-7; 7 nucleotides agree with TRBD1. The CDR3 spans 14 residues. Germline V gene data show CDR1 as SGDLS and CDR2 as YYNGEE. V gave up 0 bases and J gave up 1 base; unmatched junction bases: 1. The CDR3 loop reads CASSVAGQSYEQYF. The CDR3 DNA reads TGTGCCAGCAGCGTAGCGGGACAGTCCTACGAGCAGTACTTC.

This chain links TRBV12-5 with TRBJ1-2; 7 nucleotides agree with TRBD1. Germline CDR1 LGHNT, CDR2 FRNRAP. V lost 5 bases to trimming and J lost 1 base; unmatched junction nucleotides: 4. The CDR3 has 14 residues. Written as DNA, the CDR3 is TGTGCTAGTGGTCGGGACAGCTTTAACTATGGCTACACCTTC. Translation gives CASGRDSFNYGYTF.

The chain carries TRBV28 and TRBJ2-5; 8 bases agree with TRBD1. The CDR3 totals 15 residues. Germline lookup yields CDR1 MDHEN and CDR2 SYDVKM. J was trimmed by 1 base and V by 10 bases; bases with no gene match: 11. This CDR3 is CATESLTGGQETQYF. CDR3 DNA sequence: TGTGCCACCGAATCGCTTACAGGGGGCCAAGAGACCCAGTACTTC.

This rearrangement joins TRBV5-5 to TRBJ2-3; 7 bases match TRBD1. This CDR3 is built from 14 residues. V lost 2 bases and J lost 3; bases outside the gene matches: 3. Per the germline V gene, CDR1 is SGHKS and CDR2 is YYEKEE (reference sequence). This CDR3 reads CASSLQGTTDTQYF. The DNA for the CDR3 is TGTGCCAGCAGCTTACAGGGGACGACAGATACGCAGTATTTT.

The chain joins TRBV6-6 to TRBJ1-2, with D perhaps matching TRBD1 (6 bases). Germline-derived CDR1 and CDR2 are MNHNY and SVGAGI (reference sequence). The CDR3 runs to 15 residues. V was clipped by 5 bases and J by 8 bases, with 21 bases between them. This CDR3 reads CASSDRQVPSWGYTF. The CDR3 coding sequence is TGTGCCAGCAGTGACCGACAGGTTCCCTCGTGGGGCTACACCTTC.

This clone is a singleton in its sample. CDR3 sequence (DNA): TGTGCCTGGAGTGGACAGGGCGCCTACGAGCAGTACTTC. This codes for CAWSGQGAYEQYF. The chain uses TRBV30 and TRBJ2-7; TRBD1 matches at 7 bases. In germline, CDR1 is GTSNPN, CDR2 SVGIG (reference sequence). J lost 2 bases, V lost 1 base, and 2 bases had no gene match. There are 13 residues in the CDR3.

The chain couples TRBV28 to TRBJ1-4; 7 nucleotides match TRBD1. This CDR3 contains 15 residues. Germline values: CDR1 MDHEN, CDR2 SYDVKM. Trimming cost V 3 bases and J 5 bases; bases outside gene matches: 6. The CDR3, as DNA: TGTGCCAGCAGTTTGAGGGACAGCCCGAATGAAAAACTGTTTTTT. It yields the protein CASSLRDSPNEKLFF.

This clone has just a few counts. The chain has TRBV19 and TRBJ1-2; no clear D. This CDR3 region has 14 residues. Germline loops: CDR1 LNHDA, CDR2 SQIVND (reference sequence). V lost 2 bases to trimming and J lost 6 bases, with 13 bases between them. The CDR3: CASSIQAASDGYTF. The CDR3 DNA reads TGTGCCAGTAGTATACAGGCTGCCTCGGATGGCTACACCTTC.

This chain connects TRBV19 to TRBJ2-7; TRBD1 matches at 10 bases. With V trimmed by 7 bases and J by 7 bases, 13 bases remained unmatched. CDR3 length equals 15 residues. Germline assignment: CDR1 LNHDA and CDR2 SQIVND (reference sequence). CDR3 sequence: CASTRQGAAIEEQYF. CDR3 DNA sequence: TGTGCCAGTACCCGACAGGGGGCGGCAATTGAAGAGCAGTACTTC.

The CDR3 bases are TGTGCCAGCAGTTACGCGGGACTAGCGGGAGGCAATGAGCAGTTCTTC. This sequence encodes CASSYAGLAGGNEQFF. The chain couples TRBV6-2 or TRBV6-3 to TRBJ2-1, with 15 bases identical to TRBD2. The trim removed 2 bases at V and 6 bases at J, leaving 2 bases unmatched. The CDR3 is 16 amino acids. From germline, CDR1 is MNHEY and CDR2 SVGEGT.

The gene calls are TRBV5-6 and TRBJ2-7; TRBD2 might be the D (7 bases). The germline CDR1 and CDR2 sequences are SGHDT and YYEEEE. CDR3 length: 15 residues. V lost 0 bases and J lost 1, with 11 bases in between. CDR3 sequence: CASSLGGGSSYEQYF. The CDR3 coding sequence is TGTGCCAGCAGCTTGGGCGGGGGCAGTTCCTACGAGCAGTACTTC.

This chain connects TRBV19 to TRBJ2-3, with 10 bases identical to TRBD1. Germline-derived CDR1 and CDR2 are LNHDA and SQIVND (reference sequence). J gave up 5 bases and V 2 bases, and 7 bases lay outside the gene matches. CDR3 length equals 16 residues. The CDR3 region has the DNA TGTGCCAGTAGTATATGGGGGACAGGGGCGGGAGATACGCAGTATTTT. Translation gives CASSIWGTGAGDTQYF.

In this sample, this clone turned up a few times. The genes are TRBV10-3 and TRBJ1-5, with TRBD1 matching 11 bases. This CDR3 is 15 amino acids long. In germline, CDR1 is ENHRY, CDR2 SYGVKD. Trimming took 6 bases from V and 5 from J; bases not matched to a gene: 6. The CDR3 spells CAISGQGARDQPQHF. The CDR3 nucleotides read TGTGCCATCAGCGGACAGGGGGCTCGGGATCAGCCCCAGCATTTT.

The chain links TRBV5-6 to TRBJ2-7, with 11 bases fitting TRBD2. The J segment lost 2 bases and the V segment lost 4 bases, leaving 8 bases of the junction unmatched. Germline CDR1 reads SGHDT; CDR2 reads YYEEEE. The CDR3 consists of 16 residues. CDR3 nucleotide sequence: TGTGCCAGCAGCACCCTGCTAGCGGGAGGCCCCTACGAGCAGTACTTC. Its translation is CASSTLLAGGPYEQYF.

The chain carries TRBV6-5 and TRBJ2-2; no definite D call. This CDR3 has 16 residues. The V end was cut by 0 bases, the J end by 0 bases, with 8 bases between. Germline V gene sequence: CDR1 MNHEY, CDR2 SVGAGI. CDR3 nucleotides: TGTGCCAGCAGTTACTCGTCCAGGCCGAACACCGGGGAGCTGTTTTTT. Residues: CASSYSSRPNTGELFF.

The chain uses TRBV7-2 and TRBJ2-2; 14 bases align to TRBD2. Unmatched junction bases numbered 11, after V lost 5 bases and J lost 3 bases. The CDR3 length is 19 residues. Germline CDR1 reads SGHTA; CDR2 reads FQGNSA. The CDR3 sequence is CASSRTSGRPRGDTGELFF. The DNA of the CDR3 is TGTGCCAGCAGCCGGACTAGCGGGAGGCCCCGGGGAGACACCGGGGAGCTGTTTTTT.

This clone was found a few times. The chain employs TRBV9 and TRBJ1-3; no reliable D call. V dropped 4 bases and J dropped 4 bases, with 18 bases sitting between them. This CDR3 region has 16 residues. Germline V CDR1 and CDR2: SGDLS, YYNGEE. The CDR3 DNA is TGTGCCAGCAGCCCTCGCCTCGAGGGCTGGGGAAACACCATATATTTT. Translating it yields CASSPRLEGWGNTIYF.

The chain employs TRBV5-1 and TRBJ2-1, with TRBD1 identical over 7 bases. V lost 2 bases to trimming and J lost 10 bases; unmatched junction nucleotides: 9. This CDR3 contains 14 residues. The germline V gene encodes CDR1 SGHRS and CDR2 YFSETQ. The CDR3 sequence: CASSFLTGAWEQFF. CDR3 DNA sequence: TGCGCCAGCAGCTTCTTAACAGGGGCCTGGGAGCAGTTCTTC.

This chain connects TRBV5-1 to TRBJ2-5; unclear D gene. Germline V gene sequence: CDR1 SGHRS, CDR2 YFSETQ. The CDR3 spans 12 residues. Trimming took off 2 bases at V and 2 bases at J, with 4 bases between the two ends. CDR3 DNA sequence: TGCGCCAGCAGCTTCCATCAAGAGACCCAGTACTTC. This gives the protein CASSFHQETQYF.

This clone was seen a handful of times. The chain has TRBV3-1 (or the pseudogene TRBV3-2) and TRBJ1-5; D is unclear. Germline values: CDR1 LGHDT, CDR2 YNNKEL (reference sequence). V was shortened by 1 base and J by 0 bases, with 4 bases between the two germline ends. There are 14 residues in the CDR3. The CDR3 sequence is CASSQATSNQPQHF. Written as DNA, the CDR3 is TGTGCCAGCAGCCAAGCTACTAGCAATCAGCCCCAGCATTTT.

This chain connects TRBV7-2 to TRBJ2-7; 10 bases agree with TRBD2. CDR3 length: 14 amino acids. CDR1 and CDR2 from the germline V gene are SGHTA and FQGNSA. Trimming removed 1 base from V and 4 bases from J; junction bases left unmatched: 1. The CDR3 sequence: CASSLGSGGYEQYF. CDR3 nucleotide sequence: TGTGCCAGCAGCTTAGGTAGCGGGGGGTACGAGCAGTACTTC.

The chain joins TRBV12-3 or TRBV12-4 to TRBJ1-1; D is unclear. The ends were cut back, 3 bases at V and 2 bases at J, with 7 bases in the middle. The CDR3 has 13 amino acids. CDR3 sequence (DNA): TGTGCCAGCAGTTTGAGGGTCAACACTGAAGCTTTCTTT. Translated, it gives CASSLRVNTEAFF.

The chain couples TRBV15 to TRBJ2-7, with TRBD2 matching over 7 bases. The CDR3 length is 15 residues. Germline V gene sequence: CDR1 LNHNV, CDR2 YYDKDF (reference sequence). J gave up 1 base and V 6 bases, and 9 bases lay outside the gene matches. The CDR3 bases are TGTGCCACCAGTCTGGGGGGGGAGAGATCCTACGAGCAGTACTTC. It codes for CATSLGGERSYEQYF.